The rows below give T cell receptor beta chains drawn from one sample of a study of blood T cell repertoires in COVID-19. Data came from immunoSEQ multiplex PCR; TCRdb stores just in-frame clones and leaves some out. This sample has under 150,000 clones, with around 83% found just once. Sequenced material: peripheral blood. The source of these receptors is an elderly man with active or convalescent COVID-19. The CDR3 runs from the conserved cysteine through the conserved F or W. Each record gives: J gene, clone size, D gene, V gene, CDR3 DNA, CDR3 protein. D genes are given only for firm matches. Clone size is shown for a subset of rows, as once, few, many or a class of expanded clone.

>TRBJ1-1|-|TRBD1|TRBV19
TGTGCCAGCCGGACAGGTTTCATGAACACTGAAGCTTTCTTT
CASRTGFMNTEAFF
>TRBJ1-2|-|-|TRBV28
TGTGCCAGCAGTGGACCCGACAGTAACTATGGCTACACCTTC
CASSGPDSNYGYTF
>TRBJ1-2|-|-|TRBV19
TGTGCCAGTAGTAAAACACAGGGTAACTATGGCTACACCTTC
CASSKTQGNYGYTF
>TRBJ1-6|few|-|TRBV7-8
TGTGCCAGCAGCTTATACAGGGTACCATTGGGCTCCTATAATTCACCCCTCCACTTT
CASSLYRVPLGSYNSPLHF
>TRBJ1-4|few|-|TRBV15
TGTGCCACCAGCAGAACGACAGCAACTAATGAAAAACTGTTTTTT
CATSRTTATNEKLFF
>TRBJ1-1|-|-|TRBV30
TGTGCCTGGAGTGGACCCGGGACAAGCACTGAAGCTTTCTTT
CAWSGPGTSTEAFF
>TRBJ1-1|-|TRBD1|TRBV7-9
TGTGCCAGCAGCGGGGACAGGGGAGAAGCTTTCTTT
CASSGDRGEAFF
>TRBJ1-5|-|TRBD1|TRBV5-6
TGTGCCAGCAGCCCCGGGACAGGGAGGTATCAGCCCCAGCATTTT
CASSPGTGRYQPQHF
>TRBJ2-2|-|TRBD1|TRBV7-2
TGTGCCAGCAGCCCCGGGACAGGGGGCACCGGGGAGCTGTTTTTT
CASSPGTGGTGELFF
>TRBJ2-5|-|-|TRBV18
TGTGCCAGCTCACATTCCGGGGGCCAAGAGACCCAGTACTTC
CASSHSGGQETQYF
>TRBJ2-6|-|-|TRBV7-3
TGTGCCAGCAGCTTAGAAGGAGCCTCTGGGGCCAACGTCCTGACTTTC
CASSLEGASGANVLTF
>TRBJ1-4|-|-|TRBV12-3/TRBV12-4
TGTGCCAGCAGTTTATTAGTCGGTGAAAAACTGTTTTTT
CASSLLVGEKLFF
>TRBJ2-7|once|TRBD2|TRBV28
TGTGCCAGCAGCTCGACTAGCGGGGGAATCTACGAGCAGTACTTC
CASSSTSGGIYEQYF
>TRBJ1-5|-|TRBD1|TRBV5-6
TGTGCCAGCAGCCGAAGACAGGGTGGCAGCAATCAGCCCCAGCATTTT
CASSRRQGGSNQPQHF
>TRBJ2-5|-|TRBD1|TRBV2
TGTGCCAGCACCAAACTGGGACAGGGGTTTCCAGAGACCCAGTACTTC
CASTKLGQGFPETQYF
>TRBJ1-1|-|-|TRBV7-2
TGTGCCAGCAGCTTAGTTACTTTGAACACTGAAGCTTTCTTT
CASSLVTLNTEAFF
>TRBJ1-2|-|-|TRBV6-6
TGTGCCAGCAGTCCTCGGGGGGATGGCTACACCTTC
CASSPRGDGYTF
>TRBJ2-2|-|-|TRBV28
TGTGCCAGCAGTTGGGAGAATACCGGGGAGCTGTTTTTT
CASSWENTGELFF
>TRBJ1-2|-|-|TRBV7-9
TGTGCCAGCAGCCCCCCCGGAGGTTCTAACTATGGCTACACCTTC
CASSPPGGSNYGYTF
>TRBJ2-5|-|TRBD2|TRBV4-3
TGCGCCAGCAGCCCAGAGGCGGGGACTAGCGGTTTCCAAGAGACCCAGTACTTC
CASSPEAGTSGFQETQYF
>TRBJ2-5|-|-|TRBV4-1
TGCGCCAGCAGCCCGAGGGATCTAGGGACCCAGTACTTC
CASSPRDLGTQYF
>TRBJ2-7|-|TRBD2|TRBV25-1
TGTGCCAGCAGAACTAGCGGGGGAACCTACGAGCAGTACTTC
CASRTSGGTYEQYF
>TRBJ2-1|-|-|TRBV7-2
TGTGCCAGCAGCTCGGACATTTCCTACAATGAGCAGTTCTTC
CASSSDISYNEQFF
>TRBJ1-2|-|-|TRBV6-5
TGTGCCAGCAGTTATGGCGGGGCAGATGGCTACACCTTC
CASSYGGADGYTF
>TRBJ2-3|few|TRBD1|TRBV29-1
TGCAGCGTTGAAAACCCGACAGGGGGCACAGATACGCAGTATTTT
CSVENPTGGTDTQYF
>TRBJ2-6|-|-|TRBV7-3
TGTGCCAGCAGCACCCACAACTCTGGGGCCAACGTCCTGACTTTC
CASSTHNSGANVLTF
>TRBJ1-6|-|-|TRBV28
TGTGCCAGCAGTTCCATCGGGACAATCGGGTATAATTCACCCCTCCACTTT
CASSSIGTIGYNSPLHF
>TRBJ1-2|once|-|TRBV9
TGTGCCAGCAGCGTAGGTTCGGGGGACTATGGCTACACCTTC
CASSVGSGDYGYTF
>TRBJ2-7|-|-|TRBV7-2
TGTGCCAGCAGCTCCCAGGGGGGTGGGGGGAACGACGAGCAGTACTTC
CASSSQGGGGNDEQYF
>TRBJ1-4|-|-|TRBV19
TGTGCCAGTAGTTCGGATTGGCTAGGAGAAAAACTGTTTTTT
CASSSDWLGEKLFF
>TRBJ1-2|-|TRBD1|TRBV19
TGTGCCAGTACTCGGGACAGAAAGGGCGGCTACACCTTC
CASTRDRKGGYTF
>TRBJ2-7|few|-|TRBV5-5
TGTGCCAGCAGCTTCCAGGTCTCCTACGAGCAGTACTTC
CASSFQVSYEQYF
>TRBJ1-1|-|-|TRBV19
TGTGCCAGTAGTACTACCGGGAGCGGGAAAGCTTTCTTT
CASSTTGSGKAFF
>TRBJ2-5|-|-|TRBV11-3
TGTGCCAGCAGCTTAGGGTCCAGCGACCAAGAGACCCAGTACTTC
CASSLGSSDQETQYF
>TRBJ1-3|-|TRBD1|TRBV7-3
TGTGCCAGCAGACGATCTCAGGGGACAGGGAGTTCCGGAAACACCATATATTTT
CASRRSQGTGSSGNTIYF
>TRBJ1-1|-|-|TRBV7-3
TGTGCCAGCAGCAAAACAGCAAACACTGAAGCTTTCTTT
CASSKTANTEAFF
>TRBJ2-6|-|TRBD2|TRBV29-1
TGCAGCGTTGAGAGACTAGCGGGGAGCGGTGGTGGGGCCAACGTCCTGACTTTC
CSVERLAGSGGGANVLTF
>TRBJ1-1|once|-|TRBV5-6
TGTGCCAGCAGCTTGGACAGTTTCACTGAAGCTTTCTTT
CASSLDSFTEAFF
>TRBJ2-7|-|-|TRBV20-1
TGCAGTGCTAGATTGGGGGGAGAGCAGTACTTC
CSARLGGEQYF
>TRBJ1-5|few|TRBD1|TRBV7-8
TGTGCCAGCAGCCCAAGGACAGGGAGCAGCAATCAGCCCCAGCATTTT
CASSPRTGSSNQPQHF
>TRBJ2-1|-|TRBD1|TRBV29-1
TGCAGCGTTGACAACCCCGGGACAGGGAAGTTCTTC
CSVDNPGTGKFF
>TRBJ1-1|-|TRBD1|TRBV4-1
TGCGCCAGCAGCCAAGCAGGGGGCAGGGAAGCTTTCTTT
CASSQAGGREAFF
>TRBJ2-1|once|-|TRBV4-2
TGTGCCAGCAGCCGTGGCCAGGGACTTAGCTCCTACAATGAGCAGTTCTTC
CASSRGQGLSSYNEQFF
>TRBJ1-4|-|-|TRBV19
TGTGCCAGTAGTATAGACTCCCCTGAAAAACTGTTTTTT
CASSIDSPEKLFF
>TRBJ1-1|-|-|TRBV9
TGTGCCAGCAGCGCAGGGGTCGGCGCAACTGAAGCTTTCTTT
CASSAGVGATEAFF
>TRBJ2-7|-|-|TRBV14
TGTGCCAGCAGCCTCAGGGACACCGCCTACGAGCAGTACTTC
CASSLRDTAYEQYF
>TRBJ2-1|-|TRBD1|TRBV27
TGTGCCAGAACATCTGGACAGGACCTCTACAATGAGCAGTTCTTC
CARTSGQDLYNEQFF
>TRBJ1-2|-|-|TRBV10-3
TGTGCCATCAGTGAGGATTCCCAGGGTCGATACTATGGCTACACCTTC
CAISEDSQGRYYGYTF
>TRBJ2-1|many|TRBD2|TRBV5-4
TGTGCCAGCAGCAACCGACTAGCGGGGGACGCTGAGCAGTTCTTC
CASSNRLAGDAEQFF
>TRBJ2-5|-|-|TRBV4-1
TGCGCCAGCAGCCAAGATGGGGGGTCAGGCCAAGAGACCCAGTACTTC
CASSQDGGSGQETQYF
>TRBJ1-2|-|-|TRBV19
TGTGCCAGTAGTATTCTCCCAGGTCTGGATGGCTACACCTTC
CASSILPGLDGYTF
>TRBJ2-3|few|-|TRBV7-9
TGTGCCAGCAGGGTCACGGGAGATACGCAGTATTTT
CASRVTGDTQYF
>TRBJ1-2|-|-|TRBV27
TGTGCCAGCAGTCCCGCGGGGACCTTTGAGGGCTACACCTTC
CASSPAGTFEGYTF
>TRBJ2-3|-|TRBD2|TRBV6-1
TGTGCCAGCAGTGAGACTAGCGGGGGGACCACAGATACGCAGTATTTT
CASSETSGGTTDTQYF
>TRBJ2-3|-|TRBD2|TRBV4-2
TGTGCCAGCAGCCAAGTCAGTCTAGCGGGAGATACGCAGTATTTT
CASSQVSLAGDTQYF
>TRBJ2-7|once|-|TRBV28
TGTGCCAGCAACCCGGGGGGCTCTGACCACGAGCAGTACTTC
CASNPGGSDHEQYF